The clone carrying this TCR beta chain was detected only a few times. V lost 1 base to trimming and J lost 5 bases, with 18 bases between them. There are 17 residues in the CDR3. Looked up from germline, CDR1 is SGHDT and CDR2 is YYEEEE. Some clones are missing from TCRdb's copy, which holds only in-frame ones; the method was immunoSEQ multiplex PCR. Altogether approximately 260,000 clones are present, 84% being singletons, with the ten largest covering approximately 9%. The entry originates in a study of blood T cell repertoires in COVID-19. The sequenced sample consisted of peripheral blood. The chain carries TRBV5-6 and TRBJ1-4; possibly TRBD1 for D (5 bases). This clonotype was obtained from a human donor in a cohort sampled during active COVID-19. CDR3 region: CASSLLGGREWNEKLFF. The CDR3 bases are TGTGCCAGCAGCTTGTTGGGGGGGAGAGAGTGGAATGAAAAACTGTTTTTT.